This entry concerns a single TCR beta chain. The sample belongs to a study of shared clonotypes between healthy human individuals. In the naive CD8 group, cells lacked CD45RO and were positively selected for CCR7, so terminally differentiated effector memory CD45RA+ cells were left out. Germline V gene lookup returns CDR1 MDHEN and CDR2 SYDVKM. V was cut by 3 bases and J by 5 bases, with 14 bases left in between. The CDR3 has 14 residues. Libraries were prepared by immunoSEQ multiplex PCR; TCRdb keeps only in-frame clonotypes and omits some of them. Among millions of clones listed, 90% to 95% were seen once.

The source is a man aged 18 to 30 in good health. Some clones in this sample may be carry-over from other donors' samples. What was sequenced was naive CD8+ T cells from PBMCs. V gene TRBV28 combines with J gene TRBJ2-7; maybe TRBD1 (6 bases). The CDR3 nucleotides read TGTGCCAGCAGTTTCAGGGGTGGGCTGGACGAGCAGTACTTC. Translation gives CASSFRGGLDEQYF. The complete variable domain, with remaining parts taken from reference TRBV28 and TRBJ2-7, reads DVKVTQSSRYLVKRTGEKVFLECVQDMDHENMFWYRQDPGLGLRLIYFSYDVKMKEKGDIPEGYSVSREKKERFSLILESASTNQTSMYLCASSFRGGLDEQYFGPGTRLTVT.